The text below deals with one T cell receptor (beta chain). The data were taken from a study of spatial heterogeneity in lung cancer. At the level of the study: Median follow-up for sequenced PBMC samples was around two years after resection, when such samples existed. Sequence detection consistently recorded a greater number of beta-chain than alpha-chain sequences.

CDR3 length: 11 amino acids. Germline-derived CDR1 and CDR2 are MDHEN and SYDVKM. Trimming removed 5 bases from V and 11 bases from J, with 9 bases in between. Every TCR cDNA molecule bore its own unique molecular identifier. One entry per CDR3 protein, called by TCRdb with MiXCR from the 5' RACE reads. This repertoire shows 49,000 or so distinct CDR3 sequences, about 12% found once; its top ten account for 32%. The time point was: blood at routine non-recurrence follow-up after resection. Whole RNA came from tumor, nontumor lung or frozen PBMC and was sequenced without being sorted. The specimen was PBMCs, collected at follow-up. The V call is TRBV28, the J call TRBJ1-4; D call uncertain. The receptor was derived from a male donor with early-stage non-small cell lung cancer. CDR3 residues: CASSRTPKLFF. In DNA, the CDR3 is TGTGCCAGCAGTCGGACCCCGAAACTGTTTTTT.